Following are 8 T cell receptor beta chains from one sample sequenced in a study of blood T cell repertoires in COVID-19. The repertoire was sequenced with immunoSEQ multiplex PCR; TCRdb's copy has only in-frame clones and lacks some. The sample has roughly 47,000 clones, under 90% seen once. Sequenced input: peripheral blood. The origin of the receptors is a woman between 65 and 79 years old with acute or convalescent COVID-19.

This clone was counted only a few times. CDR3 nucleotides: TGTGCCAGCAGTTCCGGGGGGAGCTCTGGAAACACCATATATTTT. It encodes CASSSGGSSGNTIYF. This chain links TRBV6-6 with TRBJ1-3; a possible D gene is TRBD1 (5 bases). The germline V and J ends were trimmed by 4 bases and 0 bases, with 10 bases remaining between them. CDR3 length: 15 amino acids. Per the germline V gene, CDR1 is MNHNY and CDR2 is SVGAGI (reference sequence).

The gene calls are TRBV5-1 and TRBJ2-5; 12 nucleotides align to TRBD2. V was pared by 4 bases and J by 4 bases, with 5 bases of the junction left unmatched. Germline loops: CDR1 SGHRS, CDR2 YFSETQ. The CDR3 totals 15 residues. This CDR3 reads CASSPQTSGRETQYF. The DNA for the CDR3 is TGCGCCAGCAGCCCACAGACTAGCGGGAGAGAGACCCAGTACTTC. Combining the CDR3 with reference TRBV5-1 and TRBJ2-5 gives the whole variable domain KAGVTQTPRYLIKTRGQQVTLSCSPISGHRSVSWYQQTPGQGLQFLFEYFSETQRNKGNFPGRFSGRQFSNSRSEMNVSTLELGDSALYLCASSPQTSGRETQYFGPGTRLLVL.

The chain couples TRBV28 to TRBJ1-6, with 7 bases lining up with TRBD1. The CDR3 runs 15 residues. V gave up 5 bases and J gave up 5 bases; unmatched junction bases: 6. Germline V gene sequence: CDR1 MDHEN, CDR2 SYDVKM. CDR3 coding DNA: TGTGCCAGCAGTCGACAGGGACCAAATAATTCACCCCTCCACTTT. As protein: CASSRQGPNNSPLHF.

This sequence joins TRBV6-5 and TRBJ2-5, with D possibly being TRBD1 (5 bases). V dropped 5 bases and J dropped 5 bases, with 18 bases sitting between them. Germline V lookup: CDR1 MNHEY, CDR2 SVGAGI. This CDR3 spans 15 amino acids. The chain's CDR3 is CASSNPQGRRETQYF. In DNA form, the CDR3 reads TGTGCCAGCAGTAACCCCCAGGGAAGGCGGGAGACCCAGTACTTC.

The chain links TRBV2 to TRBJ2-5, with 10 bases identical to TRBD2. The junction had 13 bases not matched to a gene; V was cut back by 1 base and J by 2 bases. Germline loops: CDR1 SNHLY, CDR2 FYNNEI. This CDR3 comprises 19 residues. The chain's CDR3 is CASSEVRGTSAPQQETQYF. The CDR3 DNA is TGTGCCAGCAGTGAAGTGCGCGGGACTAGCGCACCCCAGCAAGAGACCCAGTACTTC. The variable domain in full, with the rest retrieved from reference TRBV2 and TRBJ2-5, is EPEVTQTPSHQVTQMGQEVILRCVPISNHLYFYWYRQILGQKVEFLVSFYNNEISEKSEIFDDQFSVERPDGSNFTLKIRSTKLEDSAMYFCASSEVRGTSAPQQETQYFGPGTRLLVL.

The rearrangement links TRBV10-3 to TRBJ2-7, with 12 bases lining up with TRBD1. V lost 4 bases and J lost 5; bases outside the gene matches: 6. Germline CDR1 ENHRY, CDR2 SYGVKD. The CDR3 covers 15 residues. CDR3 in DNA: TGTGCCATCAGTGGGGGGACAGGGGGCTCGGACGAGCAGTACTTC. The encoded protein is CAISGGTGGSDEQYF.

The V gene is TRBV3-1 (or the pseudogene TRBV3-2), the J gene TRBJ2-7; TRBD2 agrees at 7 bases. CDR1 LGHDT and CDR2 YNNKEL come from the germline V gene (reference sequence). This CDR3 is built from 14 residues. J gave up 6 bases and V 1 base, and 6 bases lay outside the gene matches. The chain's CDR3 is CASSQGGRDSEQYF. In nucleotides, the CDR3 is TGTGCCAGCAGCCAAGGGGGGAGGGATAGCGAGCAGTACTTC.

The genes are TRBV19 and TRBJ1-5; 8 bases match TRBD1. In germline, CDR1 is LNHDA, CDR2 SQIVND (reference sequence). The CDR3 is 16 amino acids. V lost 7 bases to trimming and J lost 3 bases; unmatched junction nucleotides: 11. The CDR3 sequence: CASNPLDRGDNQPQHF. The DNA for the CDR3 is TGTGCCAGTAATCCCCTCGACAGGGGAGACAATCAGCCCCAGCATTTT. The whole variable domain, filled in from reference TRBV19 and TRBJ1-5, reads DGGITQSPKYLFRKEGQNVTLSCEQNLNHDAMYWYRQDPGQGLRLIYYSQIVNDFQKGDIAEGYSVSREKKESFPLTVTSAQKNPTAFYLCASNPLDRGDNQPQHFGDGTRLSIL.